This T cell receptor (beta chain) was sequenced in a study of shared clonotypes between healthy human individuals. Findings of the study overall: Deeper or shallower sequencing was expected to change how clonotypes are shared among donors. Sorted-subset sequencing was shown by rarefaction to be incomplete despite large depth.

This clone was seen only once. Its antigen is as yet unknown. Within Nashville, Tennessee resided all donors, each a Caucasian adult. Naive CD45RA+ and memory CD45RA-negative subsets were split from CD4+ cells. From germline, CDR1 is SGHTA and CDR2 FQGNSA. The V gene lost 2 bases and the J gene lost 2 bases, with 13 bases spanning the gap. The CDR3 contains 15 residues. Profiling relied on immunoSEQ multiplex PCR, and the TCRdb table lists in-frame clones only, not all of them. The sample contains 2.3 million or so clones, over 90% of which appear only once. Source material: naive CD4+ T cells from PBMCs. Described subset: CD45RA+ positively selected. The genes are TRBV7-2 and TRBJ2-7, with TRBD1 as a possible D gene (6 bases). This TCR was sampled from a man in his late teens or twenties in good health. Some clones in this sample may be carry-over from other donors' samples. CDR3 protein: CASSLRQVDPYEQYF. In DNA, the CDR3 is TGTGCCAGCAGCTTACGACAGGTCGACCCCTACGAGCAGTACTTC. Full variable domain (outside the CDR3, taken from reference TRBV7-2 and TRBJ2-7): GAGVSQSPSNKVTEKGKDVELRCDPISGHTALYWYRQSLGQGLEFLIYFQGNSAPDKSGLPSDRFSAERTGGSVSTLTIQRTQQEDSAVYLCASSLRQVDPYEQYFGPGTRLTVT.